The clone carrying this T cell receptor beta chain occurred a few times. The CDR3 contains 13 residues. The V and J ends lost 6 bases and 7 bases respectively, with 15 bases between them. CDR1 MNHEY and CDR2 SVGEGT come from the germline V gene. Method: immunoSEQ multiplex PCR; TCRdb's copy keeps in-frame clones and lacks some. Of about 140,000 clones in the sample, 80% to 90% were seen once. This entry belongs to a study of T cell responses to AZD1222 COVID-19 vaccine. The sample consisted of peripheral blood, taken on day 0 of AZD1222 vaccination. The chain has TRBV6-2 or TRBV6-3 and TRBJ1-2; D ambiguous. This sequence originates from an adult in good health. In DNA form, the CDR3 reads TGTGCCAGCAGCCCGAGTAATATAGGTGGCTACACCTTC. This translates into CASSPSNIGGYTF.